The 9 T cell receptor beta chains below were found in one sample sequenced in a study of blood T cells in healthy people across ages. Combining a sample-barcoded 5' primer with a J-beta primer mix, a second PCR ran for roughly 6 to 12 cycles. TCRdb fed the 5' RACE reads into MiXCR, producing one record per CDR3 protein. The sample lists hundreds of thousands of distinct CDR3 sequences, 20% to 25% occurring once. The sequencing sample was made of blood. The receptors originated from a man aged 65 to 79 in good health.

About this clonotype itself: This may arise from a read error, as a much more abundant clone is one base away. The chain has TRBV27 and TRBJ1-1; D is ambiguous. This CDR3 region has 13 residues. Germline lookup yields CDR1 MNHEY and CDR2 SMNVEV (reference sequence). The CDR3 DNA sequence: TGTGCCAGCAGTTTAAGGGAGAACACTGAAGCTTCCTTT. Translation: CASSLRENTEASF.

In this sample, this clonotype turned up many times. V gene TRBV10-2 combines with J gene TRBJ2-2; TRBD1 matches at 7 bases. V dropped 6 bases and J dropped 6; count of bases not matched to a gene: 4. From germline, CDR1 is WSHSY and CDR2 SAAADI. There are 13 residues in the CDR3. CDR3 bases: TGCGCCAGCAGCCTCACAGGGGCCGGGGAGCTGTTTTTT. Translation gives CASSLTGAGELFF.

V and J are TRBV24-1 and TRBJ2-6; 9 nucleotides align to TRBD1. V shed 10 bases and J 0 bases; nucleotides not matched to a gene: 15. The CDR3 runs to 19 residues. Germline-derived CDR1 and CDR2 are KGHDR and SFDVKD. CDR3 bases: TGTGCCACGTCCCCGGGACAGGGTATTATGGGCTCTGGGGCCAACGTCCTGACTTTC. It is translated as CATSPGQGIMGSGANVLTF.

This clonotype was found many times. The gene calls are TRBV28 and TRBJ1-1; the match to TRBD1 covers 9 bases. There are 14 residues in the CDR3. V was clipped by 6 bases and J by 2 bases; unmatched bases: 4. Germline loops: CDR1 MDHEN, CDR2 SYDVKM. The DNA of the CDR3 is TGTGCCAGCAGGGCACAGGGGGCCAACACTGAAGCTTTCTTT. Translated: CASRAQGANTEAFF.

The CDR3 sequence: CAISERARESTF. The CDR3, as DNA: TGTGCCATCAGTGAGCGGGCCAGGGAATCAACCTTC. The chain combines TRBV10-3 with TRBJ1-2; D possibly corresponds to TRBD1 (5 bases). V gave up 2 bases and J gave up 14 bases, with 15 bases separating them. Germline CDR1 reads ENHRY; CDR2 reads SYGVKD. The length of the CDR3 is 12 residues.

Only a few counts were recorded for this clonotype. This rearrangement joins TRBV27 to TRBJ1-5; 9 bases line up with TRBD1. There are 15 residues in the CDR3. V shed 6 bases, J shed 4 bases, and the junction held 7 bases outside the gene matches. Germline-derived CDR1 and CDR2 are MNHEY and SMNVEV (reference sequence). Here the CDR3 DNA reads TGTGCCAGCAGCGTCACAGGGGGCAGGAATCAGCCCCAGCATTTT. Amino acids: CASSVTGGRNQPQHF.

The V and J genes are TRBV7-2 and TRBJ2-1; D gene unclear. The V gene lost 1 base and the J gene lost 10 bases, with 8 bases spanning the gap. This CDR3 region has 12 residues. Germline CDR1 and CDR2: SGHTA and FQGNSA. CDR3 in amino acids: CASSLVPFEQFF. The CDR3, as DNA: TGTGCCAGCAGCTTAGTTCCGTTCGAGCAGTTCTTC.

The rearrangement links TRBV3-1 to TRBJ2-2, with D possibly matching TRBD2 (5 bases). The CDR3 extends over 14 amino acids. Germline V gene sequence: CDR1 LGHDT, CDR2 YNNKEL (reference sequence). Trimming removed 5 bases from V and 9 bases from J, with 16 bases in between. The CDR3 here is CASSFRTDVRELFF. Written as DNA, the CDR3 is TGTGCCAGCAGCTTTCGGACTGACGTGCGGGAGCTGTTTTTT. The full variable domain, in which reference TRBV3-1 and TRBJ2-2 provide the parts outside the CDR3, is DTAVSQTPKYLVTQMGNDKSIKCEQNLGHDTMYWYKQDSKKFLKIMFSYNNKELIINETVPNRFSPKSPDKAHLNLHINSLELGDSAVYFCASSFRTDVRELFFGEGSRLTVL.

This chain uses TRBV20-1 with TRBJ2-4; 7 bases agree with TRBD2. V was pared by 3 bases and J by 7 bases, with 0 bases of the junction left unmatched. Germline V gives CDR1 DFQATT, CDR2 SNEGSKA (reference sequence). This CDR3 is 11 amino acids long. The CDR3 loop is CSASSGNIQYF. In nucleotides, the CDR3 is TGCAGTGCTAGTAGCGGGAACATTCAGTACTTC.